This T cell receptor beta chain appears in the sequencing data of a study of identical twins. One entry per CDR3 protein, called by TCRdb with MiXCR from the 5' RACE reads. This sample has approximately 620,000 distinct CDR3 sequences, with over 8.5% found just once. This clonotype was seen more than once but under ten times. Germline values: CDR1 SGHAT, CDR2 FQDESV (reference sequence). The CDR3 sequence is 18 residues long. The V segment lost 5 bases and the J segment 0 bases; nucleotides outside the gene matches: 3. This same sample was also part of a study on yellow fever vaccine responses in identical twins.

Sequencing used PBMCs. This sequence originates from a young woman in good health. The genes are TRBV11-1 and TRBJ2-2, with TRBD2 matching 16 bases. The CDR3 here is CASSTGTSGRANTGELFF. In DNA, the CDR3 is TGTGCCAGCAGCACCGGGACTAGCGGGAGGGCGAACACCGGGGAGCTGTTTTTT.